This T cell receptor (beta chain) was identified in a study of OX40 agonist ivuxolimab in advanced cancers. The wider study: The patients received agonistic anti-OX40 (CD134) antibody ivuxolimab. A history of anti-PD-1, anti-PD-L1 or anti-CTLA-4 therapy was acceptable, and over 35% had some. General study results and limits: CD4+ and CD8+ T cells in blood underwent clonal expansion by week 6 at 0.1 to 3.0 mg/kg. Antigen targets of the expanded peripheral T cells went undetermined.

The germline V gene has CDR1 MNHEY and CDR2 SVGAGI. The V gene lost 3 bases and the J gene lost 6 bases, with 8 bases spanning the gap. This CDR3 region has 13 residues. Note on this clone: Its antigen remains unknown.

Here immunoSEQ multiplex PCR was the method, and the copy in TCRdb shows in-frame clones only, minus some. In the table there are roughly 70,000 clones, around 86% of which are singletons. The sequence was collected from an adult with an advanced solid tumor such as melanoma, head and neck, liver or kidney cancer. This material consisted of CD4+ or CD8+ T cells sorted from blood, taken in a trial of the OX40 agonist ivuxolimab. The rearrangement joins TRBV6-5 to TRBJ2-2; D is perhaps TRBD2 (5 bases). DNA for the CDR3: TGTGCCAGCAGTTATCCGAGGGCCGGGGAGCTGTTTTTT. This sequence encodes CASSYPRAGELFF.